This TCR beta chain stems from a study of Graves' ophthalmopathy and Graves' hyperthyroidism. Comment on this clonotype: What it recognizes is unknown.

RNA transcripts were the source from which TCR beta CDR3 regions were amplified. Second-round multiplex PCR came after first-round RT-PCR with HTBI primers. TCRdb used MiXCR to reprocess the multiplex PCR reads, holding one entry per CDR3 protein. The sample holds some 350,000 distinct CDR3 sequences; approximately 18% are singletons and the top ten take 2% to 2.5%. This CDR3 region has 15 residues. CDR1 MNHNS and CDR2 SASEGT come from the germline V gene. V gave up 2 bases and J gave up 4 bases; unmatched junction bases: 4. Whole-study results and caveats: Using a 13-signature model, the authors split ophthalmopathy from stable hyperthyroidism, with approximately 88% sensitivity and 81.08% specificity.

This clonotype originated in an adult woman with stable Graves' hyperthyroidism. Sequencing input: peripheral blood. The rearrangement uses TRBV6-1 and TRBJ1-2; 10 bases align to TRBD1. CDR3: CASSELGTGAYGYTF. DNA for the CDR3: TGTGCCAGCAGTGAACTCGGGACAGGGGCCTATGGCTACACCTTC.